This TCR beta chain was obtained from a study of blood T cell repertoires in COVID-19. This clone has just one count. The V end was cut by 3 bases, the J end by 4 bases, with 9 bases between. Germline CDR1 LNHNV, CDR2 YYDKDF (reference sequence). The CDR3 has 13 residues. Data came from immunoSEQ multiplex PCR; TCRdb stores just in-frame clones and leaves some out. The sample carries around 200,000 clones, around 84% recorded once. The V gene is TRBV15, the J gene TRBJ1-2, with unresolved D. Sequenced: peripheral blood. This TCR was recovered from a woman older than 75 with acute or convalescent COVID-19. The CDR3 is CATSRRSAYGYTF. CDR3 DNA: TGTGCCACCAGCAGGCGGTCCGCCTATGGCTACACCTTC.